One and the same sample provided the 19 T cell receptor beta chains below, sequenced in a study of OX40 agonist ivuxolimab in advanced cancers. The assay was immunoSEQ multiplex PCR, and TCRdb's table has in-frame clones only and misses some. The repertoire holds about 69,000 clones, with roughly nine tenths as singletons. Specimen: CD4+ or CD8+ T cells sorted from blood, collected in a trial of the OX40 agonist ivuxolimab. The receptor source for this set is an adult with an advanced solid tumor such as melanoma, head and neck, liver or kidney cancer.

The gene calls are TRBV18 and TRBJ2-3, with D uncertain. Trimming took 0 bases from V and 6 from J, leaving 7 bases between them. Germline CDR1 reads KGHSH; CDR2 reads LQKENI. CDR3 size: 13 residues. Here the CDR3 DNA reads TGTGCCAGCTCACCACCGAACGGGGATACGCAGTATTTT. This gives the protein CASSPPNGDTQYF.

The genes are TRBV4-1 and TRBJ2-7, with D perhaps matching TRBD2 (5 bases). This CDR3 region has 15 residues. V shed 1 base and J shed 6 bases, with 16 bases lying between them. CDR1 and CDR2 from the germline V gene are MGHRA and YSYEKL. The CDR3 spells CASSQGLVAEGEQYF. Here the CDR3 DNA reads TGCGCCAGCAGCCAAGGGTTGGTAGCTGAGGGCGAGCAGTACTTC.

In its sample, this clone was seen once. The CDR3 bases are TGTGCCAGTAGTACCGATCAGGGGGTTACGCAGTATTTT. It translates to CASSTDQGVTQYF. V is TRBV19 and J is TRBJ2-3; 7 bases line up with TRBD1. Germline assignment: CDR1 LNHDA and CDR2 SQIVND (reference sequence). There are 13 residues in the CDR3. J lost 8 bases, V lost 4 bases, and 6 bases had no gene match.

The J gene is TRBJ1-1, the V gene TRBV19; D may be TRBD1 (5 bases). Germline CDR1 and CDR2: LNHDA and SQIVND (reference sequence). The CDR3 extends over 15 amino acids. The V and J ends lost 7 bases and 8 bases respectively, with 23 bases between them. CDR3 bases: TGTGCCAGTACAGTCGGTTCCGCATGGGGACCAGAAGCTTTCTTT. Translation: CASTVGSAWGPEAFF.

The CDR3 here is CASSVTGGPWDTQYF. The CDR3, as DNA: TGTGCCAGCAGCGTGACAGGGGGGCCTTGGGATACGCAGTATTTT. The V and J genes are TRBV7-3 and TRBJ2-3, with 9 bases matching TRBD1. CDR3 length: 15 residues. Germline trimming cut 5 bases from V and 6 bases from J; bases unmatched to any gene: 9. The germline gives CDR1 SGHTA, CDR2 FQGTGA.

This rearrangement joins TRBV5-6 to TRBJ2-7, with 10 positions matching TRBD2. Germline-derived CDR1 and CDR2 are SGHDT and YYEEEE. J was trimmed by 5 bases and V by 5 bases; bases with no gene match: 13. There are 16 residues in the CDR3. CDR3 region: CASRGGDSGRKNEQYF. CDR3 in DNA: TGTGCCAGCAGGGGGGGCGATAGCGGGAGGAAAAACGAGCAGTACTTC.

This clone was detected a few times. V and J are TRBV7-9 and TRBJ1-1; tentative D call: TRBD1 (6 bases). Trimming removed 2 bases at V and 1 base at J, with 11 bases between. This CDR3 has 15 residues. The germline CDR1 and CDR2 sequences are SEHNR and FQNEAQ (reference sequence). CDR3 DNA: TGTGCCAGCAGCTTATCAGGGGTGGGGAACACTGAAGCTTTCTTT. Residues: CASSLSGVGNTEAFF. Full variable domain (missing parts from reference TRBV7-9 and TRBJ1-1): DTGVSQNPRHKITKRGQNVTFRCDPISEHNRLYWYRQTLGQGPEFLTYFQNEAQLEKSRLLSDRFSAERPKGSFSTLEIQRTEQGDSAMYLCASSLSGVGNTEAFFGQGTRLTVV.

The count of this clone is one. The chain is built from TRBV14 and TRBJ2-7; unclear D gene. Germline CDR1 SGHDN, CDR2 FVKESK. The CDR3 covers 14 residues. The ends were cut back, 0 bases at V and 3 bases at J, with 9 bases in the middle. The CDR3 spells CASSQELGNYEQYF. The CDR3 nucleotides are TGTGCCAGCAGCCAAGAACTGGGGAACTACGAGCAGTACTTC. Looking up the rest from reference TRBV14 and TRBJ2-7 gives the full variable domain: EAGVTQFPSHSVIEKGQTVTLRCDPISGHDNLYWYRRVMGKEIKFLLHFVKESKQDESGMPNNRFLAERTGGTYSTLKVQPAELEDSGVYFCASSQELGNYEQYFGPGTRLTVT.

The chain recombines TRBV28 with TRBJ1-2, with D possibly being TRBD1 (5 bases). V dropped 3 bases and J dropped 1 base, with 21 bases sitting between them. The CDR3 is 18 amino acids. Germline V gene sequence: CDR1 MDHEN, CDR2 SYDVKM. CDR3 residues: CASSFLVRDRGSNYGYTF. The CDR3 DNA reads TGTGCCAGCAGTTTTTTGGTGAGAGACCGGGGCAGTAACTATGGCTACACCTTC.

The V gene is TRBV28, the J gene TRBJ2-5, with a possible D match to TRBD2 (6 bases). V was cut by 8 bases and J by 7 bases, with 17 bases left in between. The germline V gene has CDR1 MDHEN and CDR2 SYDVKM. This CDR3 comprises 13 residues. The CDR3 loop reads CASGTGTPGTQYF. The DNA of the CDR3 is TGTGCCAGCGGGACGGGGACTCCTGGGACCCAGTACTTC.

This rearrangement joins TRBV19 to TRBJ2-1; a weak D match, TRBD1 (5 bases). V was cut by 3 bases and J by 8 bases, with 8 bases left in between. Germline V gene sequence: CDR1 LNHDA, CDR2 SQIVND (reference sequence). The CDR3 spans 12 residues. The CDR3 DNA is TGTGCCAGTAGTATTCAAGGGGATGAGCAGTTCTTC. This translates into CASSIQGDEQFF.

A single count supports this clone. This chain links TRBV5-1 with TRBJ1-5, with D perhaps matching TRBD1 (5 bases). Trimming pared 1 base from V and 5 bases from J, leaving 13 bases between. The germline V gene has CDR1 SGHRS and CDR2 YFSETQ. This CDR3 spans 15 amino acids. CDR3 loop: CASSLSGLGHQPQHF. The CDR3 DNA sequence: TGCGCCAGCAGCTTGTCCGGCTTGGGACATCAGCCCCAGCATTTT.

The rearrangement links TRBV23-1 to TRBJ2-3, with 11 bases fitting TRBD1. TRBV23-1 is noted as an ORF with a role that remains uncertain. CDR3 length: 16 amino acids. The V gene end was trimmed by 2 bases and the J gene end by 4 bases; junction bases not matched to a gene: 5. For the CDR3, the DNA is TGCGCCAGCAGTCAAGTCGGACAGGGGGCCCCAGATACGCAGTATTTT. Amino acid sequence: CASSQVGQGAPDTQYF.

The CDR3 DNA is TGCGCCAGCAGCTTGGAGCAGGTCTCGCGCGAGCAGTACTTC. It yields the protein CASSLEQVSREQYF. V is TRBV5-1 and J is TRBJ2-7; D gene ambiguous. Trimming removed 0 bases from V and 6 bases from J, with 13 bases in between. CDR1 is SGHRS and CDR2 is YFSETQ in the germline V gene. CDR3 size: 14 residues.

The chain carries TRBV7-9 and TRBJ2-6; tentatively, D is TRBD1 or TRBD2 (5 bases each). Between the trimmed V and J ends, which lost 8 bases and 4 bases, there was a span of 12 bases. Germline V gene lookup returns CDR1 SEHNR and CDR2 FQNEAQ (reference sequence). This CDR3 is 14 amino acids long. The CDR3 loop reads CASGAGAGANVLTF. The DNA for the CDR3 is TGTGCCAGCGGGGCCGGGGCAGGGGCCAACGTCCTGACTTTC.

V is TRBV10-3 and J is TRBJ2-5, with 11 bases identical to TRBD2. V shed 2 bases, J shed 5 bases, and the junction held 4 bases outside the gene matches. Germline loops: CDR1 ENHRY, CDR2 SYGVKD. The CDR3 contains 15 residues. The CDR3 DNA reads TGTGCCATCAGTGAGCTACTAGCGGGAGCTGAGACCCAGTACTTC. Protein: CAISELLAGAETQYF.

The rearrangement links TRBV27 to TRBJ1-5; D gene unclear. The germline V gene has CDR1 MNHEY and CDR2 SMNVEV (reference sequence). This CDR3 is 15 amino acids long. Trimming removed 5 bases from V and 4 bases from J, with 15 bases in between. DNA for the CDR3: TGTGCCAGCAGTGCCGACACGGCTCTTAATCAGCCCCAGCATTTT. Translation gives CASSADTALNQPQHF.

The J gene is TRBJ1-1, the V gene TRBV5-4, with D perhaps matching TRBD1 (6 bases). Trimming left V 1 base short and J 1 base short, with 14 bases between. The germline V gene encodes CDR1 SGHNT and CDR2 YYREEE (reference sequence). The CDR3 is made up of 16 amino acids. In DNA form, the CDR3 reads TGTGCCAGCAGCTTGAGTCTTGGCAGGGGGAACACTGAAGCTTTCTTT. This codes for CASSLSLGRGNTEAFF.

The chain uses TRBV29-1 and TRBJ1-5; possible D gene TRBD1, 5 bases. Germline V gene lookup returns CDR1 SQVTM and CDR2 ANQGSEA. V lost 6 bases, J lost 2 bases, and 8 bases lay in between. CDR3 length equals 12 residues. CDR3 protein: CSVGDGNQPQHF. The CDR3, as DNA: TGCAGCGTCGGGGACGGCAATCAGCCCCAGCATTTT.